These 21 T cell receptor beta chains share one sample of origin, sequenced in a study of T cell repertoires in cytomegalovirus infection. Via MiXCR, TCRdb re-called the reads, giving one row per CDR3 protein. The sample comprises fewer than 350,000 distinct CDR3 sequences, roughly 16% of which are singletons, and approximately 12% rests with the top ten. The sequenced sample consisted of PBMCs. The receptors stem from a human donor in good health (CMV status not recorded). Some clones in this sample may be carry-over from other donors' samples.

This chain links TRBV4-2 with TRBJ2-7; 8 bases align to TRBD2. Trimming took 0 bases from V and 3 from J; bases not matched to a gene: 10. CDR1 LGHNA and CDR2 YNFKEQ come from the germline V gene. The CDR3 is 17 residues long. Written as DNA, the CDR3 is TGTGCCAGCAGCCAAGATCGGTCCAGCGGGACTAGCTACGAGCAGTACTTC. Encoded protein: CASSQDRSSGTSYEQYF.

This clonotype has a count of ten or more. This chain joins TRBV25-1 and TRBJ2-7; 7 nucleotides agree with TRBD2. This CDR3 contains 13 residues. The trim removed 4 bases at V and 5 bases at J, leaving 5 bases unmatched. The germline V gene encodes CDR1 MGHDK and CDR2 SYGVNS. The chain's CDR3 is CASSGGGPHEQYF. The CDR3 coding sequence is TGTGCCAGCAGTGGGGGGGGACCGCACGAGCAGTACTTC.

The table lists this clonotype with many counts. The chain couples TRBV7-6 to TRBJ2-5; D is unclear. CDR1 SGHVS and CDR2 FNYEAQ come from the germline V gene. V was pared by 4 bases and J by 4 bases, with 7 bases between. CDR3 length: 12 amino acids. As DNA, the CDR3 is TGTGCCAGCAGCTCGGTTCTAGAGACCCAGTACTTC. It translates to CASSSVLETQYF.

This clonotype was seen ten or more times. The DNA of the CDR3 is TGTGCCAGCAGCCAGTCAGGGGGGAACACTGAAGCTTTCTTT. Translation gives CASSQSGGNTEAFF. The genes are TRBV28 and TRBJ1-1; TRBD1 matches 7 bases. In germline, CDR1 is MDHEN, CDR2 SYDVKM. The CDR3 contains 14 residues. V dropped 6 bases and J dropped 1; count of bases not matched to a gene: 5. Full variable domain (remainder filled in from reference TRBV28 and TRBJ1-1): DVKVTQSSRYLVKRTGEKVFLECVQDMDHENMFWYRQDPGLGLRLIYFSYDVKMKEKGDIPEGYSVSREKKERFSLILESASTNQTSMYLCASSQSGGNTEAFFGQGTRLTVV.

This clonotype was detected ten times or more. V gene TRBV7-2 combines with J gene TRBJ2-1; 9 bases are shared with TRBD2. The CDR3 is made up of 15 amino acids. The V and J ends lost 8 bases and 4 bases, in that order; junction bases with no gene match: 9. Germline CDR1 SGHTA, CDR2 FQGNSA. Here the CDR3 DNA reads TGTGCCAGCGCCCCAAGGGCGGGGGGGTACAATGAGCAGTTCTTC. This encodes CASAPRAGGYNEQFF.

The chain is built from TRBV7-9 and TRBJ1-2; D gene unclear. Per germline, CDR1 SEHNR and CDR2 FQNEAQ (reference sequence). V was cut by 2 bases and J by 0 bases, with 7 bases left in between. The CDR3 runs to 14 residues. CDR3 region: CASSLSNSNYGYTF. For the CDR3, the DNA is TGTGCCAGCAGCTTATCTAATTCTAACTATGGCTACACCTTC.

The table lists this clonotype with a few counts. The chain employs TRBV6-2 or TRBV6-3 and TRBJ2-6; D ambiguous. Trimming stripped 6 bases from V and 2 bases from J, with 5 bases between. Germline lookup yields CDR1 MNHEY and CDR2 SVGEGT. This CDR3 is built from 13 residues. The CDR3 nucleotides read TGTGCCAGCAGCCCCCCTGGGGCCAACGTCCTGACTTTC. Protein sequence: CASSPPGANVLTF.

This clonotype was seen ten or more times. The V and J genes are TRBV7-8 and TRBJ2-5, with TRBD2 matching 8 bases. CDR3 length equals 14 residues. The germline V gene has CDR1 SGHVS and CDR2 FQNEAQ. The V and J ends lost 5 bases and 4 bases, in that order; junction bases with no gene match: 6. CDR3 sequence reads: CASSLGTRGETQYF. CDR3 coding DNA: TGTGCCAGCAGCCTCGGGACTAGGGGAGAGACCCAGTACTTC.

This chain connects TRBV28 to TRBJ1-6; tentatively, D is TRBD1 (5 bases). The germline V gene has CDR1 MDHEN and CDR2 SYDVKM. The V end lost 5 bases, the J end lost 9 bases, and 23 bases lay between the germline ends. This CDR3 has 17 residues. This CDR3 reads CASSHLDSRTWGSPLHF. CDR3 DNA: TGTGCCAGCAGTCACCTAGACAGTCGTACTTGGGGTTCACCCCTCCACTTT.

The chain uses TRBV7-6 and TRBJ2-5, with a weak D call TRBD1 (6 bases). The germline gives CDR1 SGHVS, CDR2 FNYEAQ. CDR3 size: 14 residues. V lost 5 bases, J lost 2 bases, and 12 bases lay in between. In nucleotides, the CDR3 is TGTGCCAGCAGCCCCTGGACAGTTCAAGAGACCCAGTACTTC. Translating gives CASSPWTVQETQYF.

To note about this clonotype: At one boundary the junction diverges from the germline segment, which might be a read error. This chain joins TRBV16 and TRBJ2-7; the match to TRBD2 covers 9 bases. The length of the CDR3 is 12 residues. Per germline, CDR1 KGHSY and CDR2 FQNENV. The CDR3 DNA follows: TGTGCCAGCAGCCAATCGGCAGCGGGGGGCCACTTC. Its translation is CASSQSAAGGHF.

This clonotype was counted between two and nine times. This chain connects TRBV20-1 to TRBJ2-5, with D possibly TRBD1 on 5 matching bases. The CDR3 has 13 residues. Germline CDR1 reads DFQATT; CDR2 reads SNEGSKA (reference sequence). CDR3 coding DNA: TGCAGCCTCCTCTTAACCAGGGAAGAGACCCAGTACTTC. Protein sequence: CSLLLTREETQYF.

This sequence joins TRBV6-2 or TRBV6-3 and TRBJ2-7, with a weak D call TRBD1 (6 bases). Germline V gene lookup returns CDR1 MNHEY and CDR2 SVGEGT. The CDR3 has 10 amino acids. The CDR3: CATGSYEQYF. The CDR3 DNA sequence: TGTGCAACAGGGTCTTACGAGCAGTACTTC.

The rearrangement links TRBV20-1 to TRBJ2-5, with 9 bases matching TRBD2. The length of the CDR3 is 16 residues. V lost 0 bases and J lost 5; bases outside the gene matches: 10. In germline, CDR1 is DFQATT, CDR2 SNEGSKA (reference sequence). The CDR3 region is CSARDLWRGGGETQYF. The CDR3 DNA reads TGCAGTGCTAGAGATCTATGGCGGGGGGGCGGGGAGACCCAGTACTTC.

V usage is TRBV4-2 and J usage is TRBJ2-6, with D possibly TRBD2 on 7 matching bases. The CDR3 spans 20 residues. Germline values: CDR1 LGHNA, CDR2 YNFKEQ. The ends were cut back, 0 bases at V and 2 bases at J, with 20 bases in the middle. CDR3 coding DNA: TGTGCCAGCAGCCAAGATAAGGGGGGAGGGTTCGCGACTGGGGCCAACGTCCTGACTTTC. It is translated as CASSQDKGGGFATGANVLTF.

This clonotype came up many times. The V and J genes are TRBV7-2 and TRBJ2-5; no reliable D call. Trimming cost V 0 bases and J 4 bases, with 6 bases left between them. CDR3 length: 13 residues. Per germline, CDR1 SGHTA and CDR2 FQGNSA. The CDR3 region is CASSLALGETQYF. CDR3 sequence (DNA): TGTGCCAGCAGCTTAGCATTGGGAGAGACCCAGTACTTC.

This chain uses TRBV13 with TRBJ2-6, with D possibly being TRBD1 (5 bases). Germline assignment: CDR1 PRHDT and CDR2 FYEKMQ (reference sequence). The CDR3 runs to 20 residues. V lost 3 bases, J lost 1 base, and 22 bases lay in between. The CDR3 region is CASSFLRGQFLSSGANVLTF. As DNA, the CDR3 is TGTGCCAGCAGCTTTCTTAGGGGTCAGTTCCTCTCTTCTGGGGCCAACGTCCTGACTTTC.

The chain recombines TRBV29-1 with TRBJ1-3; D is perhaps TRBD1 (5 bases). The CDR3 is 14 amino acids. CDR1 and CDR2 from the germline V gene are SQVTM and ANQGSEA. V lost 4 bases and J 3 bases, leaving 13 bases between the germline ends. The CDR3 sequence: CSVASGGYGNTIYF. As DNA, the CDR3 is TGCAGCGTTGCGTCCGGGGGGTATGGAAACACCATATATTTT.

This clonotype was detected only a few times. CDR3 in amino acids: CSASPAAVLLYGYTF. As DNA, the CDR3 is TGCAGTGCTAGTCCCGCCGCGGTCCTCCTCTATGGCTACACCTTC. The chain employs TRBV20-1 and TRBJ1-2; D gene ambiguous. The germline V gene has CDR1 DFQATT and CDR2 SNEGSKA (reference sequence). The CDR3 loop spans 15 amino acids. The ends were cut back, 3 bases at V and 4 bases at J, with 18 bases in the middle.

V and J are TRBV20-1 and TRBJ2-1, with TRBD2 matching 7 bases. Germline V lookup: CDR1 DFQATT, CDR2 SNEGSKA (reference sequence). Trimming cost V 0 bases and J 0 bases; bases outside gene matches: 11. This CDR3 region has 18 residues. This chain's CDR3 is CSARDVFGGGGSYNEQFF. CDR3 DNA: TGCAGTGCTAGAGATGTGTTCGGTGGCGGGGGCTCCTACAATGAGCAGTTCTTC.

V is TRBV11-1 and J is TRBJ1-2; D gene unclear. The CDR3 is 14 amino acids. The ends were cut back, 2 bases at V and 2 bases at J, with 9 bases in the middle. Germline V gene lookup returns CDR1 SGHAT and CDR2 FQDESV (reference sequence). CDR3 bases: TGTGCCAGCAGCTTACCTAACAGCAACTATGGCTACACCTTC. This sequence encodes CASSLPNSNYGYTF.